The source of this T cell receptor beta chain is a study of T-cell reconstitution after alpha-beta-depleted transplantation in children. Study-wide results and caveats: Alpha-beta T cells present about two months after transplant were reported to originate from several hundred expanded graft clones. There were some patients whose high TCRbeta diversity at day 60 came from surviving recipient T cells and thymic progenitors. Counts and diversity of T cells one year after transplant came mostly from newly produced T cells.

There are a few counts of this clonotype. Its antigen is still unknown. V dropped 2 bases and J dropped 1 base, with 10 bases sitting between them. The CDR3 runs 15 residues. CDR1 and CDR2 (germline): SGHRS, YFSETQ. The authors prepared the TCRbeta library with unique molecular identifiers. A single record per CDR3 protein comes from TCRdb applying MiXCR to the PCR reads. This repertoire shows 900,000 or so distinct CDR3 sequences, 16% found once; its top ten account for around 4.5%. This sequence joins TRBV5-1 and TRBJ2-4; unclear D gene. The TCR originated in a male patient aged 10 to 17 who had a stem cell transplant for acute lymphoblastic leukemia, so the T cells may come from the graft donor. Sequencing used PBMCs, mostly from graft donor cells, obtained 360 days after TCRalphabeta/CD19-depleted stem cell transplant. Here the CDR3 reads CASSFTPLAKNIQYF. CDR3 in DNA: TGCGCCAGCAGCTTCACGCCACTGGCCAAAAACATTCAGTACTTC. Drawing the rest from reference TRBV5-1 and TRBJ2-4, the complete variable domain is KAGVTQTPRYLIKTRGQQVTLSCSPISGHRSVSWYQQTPGQGLQFLFEYFSETQRNKGNFPGRFSGRQFSNSRSEMNVSTLELGDSALYLCASSFTPLAKNIQYFGAGTRLSVL.